Included here is one TCR beta chain sequence, with context. What it binds is not known. The sample originates from a study of molecular identifiers for immune sequencing clone quantification. Study-level background: Replicate experiments divided RNA from approximately 22,000 or 94,000 naive CD8 cells into five parts and sequenced four. Study-wide results and caveats: Clones with over 20 RNA copies captured over 98% of effector molecules but under 1% of naive ones.

This CDR3 is 17 amino acids long. The V and J ends lost 1 base and 4 bases, in that order; junction bases with no gene match: 11. Germline CDR1 DFQATT, CDR2 SNEGSKA (reference sequence). Generation of bulk TCR libraries relied on previously described methods and listed TCR primers. Using its own MiXCR run on the PCR reads, TCRdb lists one record per CDR3 protein. There are a few hundred thousand distinct CDR3 sequences in the sample; around 23% occur only once, and about 0.75% lies in the top ten. Sorted inputs of roughly 17,000 to 1,100,000 cells, with 10%, 30% or 50% RNA, yielded naive CD8 libraries.

The clonotype originates from a human donor in good health. Some libraries in this study had Jurkat cell RNA spiked in. The sequencing input was naive CD8+ T cells from blood, with Jurkat cell RNA spiked in. The subset was: FACS-sorted CD8+CD4-CCR7+CD45RA+ naive T cells. The V gene is TRBV20-1, the J gene TRBJ2-3, with TRBD2 identical over 10 bases. The CDR3 region is CSARAWASGSGADTQYF. The CDR3 bases are TGCAGTGCTAGAGCGTGGGCTAGCGGGAGTGGTGCAGATACGCAGTATTTT.